Below, 16 T cell receptor beta chains from the same sample are listed, as sequenced in a study of OX40 agonist ivuxolimab in advanced cancers. The method was immunoSEQ multiplex PCR; TCRdb's version includes in-frame clones alone and lacks a portion of them. The table shows around 53,000 clones, with around 85% occurring only once. The sequencing used CD4+ or CD8+ T cells sorted from blood, collected in a trial of the OX40 agonist ivuxolimab. These receptors all come from an adult with an advanced solid tumor such as melanoma, head and neck, liver or kidney cancer.

This clone turned up a few times. The V call is TRBV2, the J call TRBJ1-1; TRBD1 is a possible D gene (5 bases). Trimming removed 6 bases at V and 3 bases at J, with 14 bases between. The length of the CDR3 is 14 residues. The germline V gene has CDR1 SNHLY and CDR2 FYNNEI. The CDR3 loop is CASRPQGRYTEAFF. CDR3 DNA sequence: TGTGCCAGCAGGCCCCAGGGTCGATACACTGAAGCTTTCTTT.

The J gene is TRBJ2-2, the V gene TRBV9; perhaps TRBD2 as D (5 bases). The CDR3 sequence is 18 residues long. Germline assignment: CDR1 SGDLS and CDR2 YYNGEE. Trimming shortened V by 0 bases and J by 9 bases, and 24 bases separated the two germline ends. CDR3 amino acids: CASSVAFTDFPRARELFF. The DNA for the CDR3 is TGTGCCAGCAGCGTAGCTTTTACGGACTTCCCACGAGCCCGGGAGCTGTTTTTT.

V usage is TRBV21-1 and J usage is TRBJ1-6; the table gives TRBD1 as D, unverified against the DNA. TRBV21-1 is classified as a pseudogene. The CDR3 loop spans 15 amino acids. CDR3 bases: TGTGCCAGCAGCAGTTCGTCACAGGAAAATTCACCCCTCCACTTT. Translation: CASSSSSQENSPLHF.

V is TRBV4-1 and J is TRBJ1-1, with a possible D match to TRBD1 (5 bases). The germline V and J ends were trimmed by 3 bases and 0 bases, with 11 bases remaining between them. CDR1 is MGHRA and CDR2 is YSYEKL in the germline V gene. The CDR3 spans 15 residues. The CDR3 DNA sequence: TGCGCCAGCAGCCATCGACAGTCCATGAACACTGAAGCTTTCTTT. Residues: CASSHRQSMNTEAFF.

This clone was detected once. The rearrangement uses TRBV29-1 and TRBJ2-5; D perhaps matches TRBD1 (6 bases). The CDR3 is 12 residues long. Germline lookup yields CDR1 SQVTM and CDR2 ANQGSEA. Trimming shortened V by 3 bases and J by 5 bases, and 10 bases separated the two germline ends. CDR3 amino acids: CSVDRGTETQYF. The CDR3 nucleotides are TGCAGCGTTGACAGGGGAACGGAGACCCAGTACTTC.

This clone is a singleton in its sample. The rearrangement joins TRBV7-9 to TRBJ1-3; D uncertain. CDR1 and CDR2 (germline): SEHNR, FQNEAQ (reference sequence). This CDR3 spans 12 amino acids. Trimming left V 3 bases short and J 6 bases short, with 6 bases between. The CDR3 nucleotides read TGTGCCAGCAGCTTGCGGTTAAACACCATATATTTT. Translated: CASSLRLNTIYF.

For the CDR3, the DNA is TGTGCCAGCTCGCTAACCGGACAGATAAATCAGCCCCAGCATTTT. This gives the protein CASSLTGQINQPQHF. V gene TRBV18 combines with J gene TRBJ1-5; D is perhaps TRBD1 (6 bases). The CDR3 covers 15 residues. Germline CDR1 and CDR2: KGHSH and LQKENI. Trimming removed 6 bases from V and 4 bases from J, with 16 bases in between.

The rearrangement joins TRBV5-3 to TRBJ1-4, with D possibly being TRBD1 (5 bases). TRBV5-3 is known as an ORF, though its function is uncertain. V lost 8 bases and J lost 2, with 7 bases in between. There are 12 residues in the CDR3. The CDR3 coding sequence is TGTGCCAGCCGGGGGACTAATGAAAAACTGTTTTTT. This sequence encodes CASRGTNEKLFF.

This chain joins TRBV12-5 and TRBJ2-3; no clear D gene. Germline CDR1 reads LGHNT; CDR2 reads FRNRAP. Trimming took off 2 bases at V and 0 bases at J, with 6 bases between the two ends. The CDR3 loop spans 14 amino acids. This CDR3 is CASGLSSSTDTQYF. CDR3 in DNA: TGTGCTAGTGGTTTGTCCTCGAGCACAGATACGCAGTATTTT.

The chain recombines TRBV25-1 with TRBJ1-1; maybe TRBD1 (6 bases). The germline V gene has CDR1 MGHDK and CDR2 SYGVNS. The CDR3 consists of 18 residues. V was cut by 5 bases and J by 1 base, with 23 bases left in between. CDR3 in amino acids: CASSTNLQGFRPNTEAFF. The CDR3, as DNA: TGTGCCAGCAGTACTAATTTACAGGGATTTAGGCCGAACACTGAAGCTTTCTTT.

The V call is TRBV2, the J call TRBJ2-2, with 13 bases lining up with TRBD2. The CDR3 is 17 residues long. Unmatched junction bases numbered 4, after V lost 0 bases and J lost 6 bases. Germline values: CDR1 SNHLY, CDR2 FYNNEI. CDR3 DNA: TGTGCCAGCAGTGAAGCGGCGACTAGCGGGGGGTCCGGGGAGCTGTTTTTT. Amino acids: CASSEAATSGGSGELFF. The full variable domain, rest sourced from reference TRBV2 and TRBJ2-2, is EPEVTQTPSHQVTQMGQEVILRCVPISNHLYFYWYRQILGQKVEFLVSFYNNEISEKSEIFDDQFSVERPDGSNFTLKIRSTKLEDSAMYFCASSEAATSGGSGELFFGEGSRLTVL.

V and J are TRBV19 and TRBJ1-5; no firm D call. The CDR3 totals 14 residues. V gave up 2 bases and J gave up 6 bases, with 11 bases separating them. Germline lookup yields CDR1 LNHDA and CDR2 SQIVND (reference sequence). The CDR3 DNA follows: TGTGCCAGTAGTATATCCCCGTATAGTCAGCCCCAGCATTTT. Residues: CASSISPYSQPQHF.

V usage is TRBV5-4 and J usage is TRBJ1-2; D might be TRBD1 (6 bases). The CDR3 covers 15 residues. The ends were cut back, 4 bases at V and 3 bases at J, with 16 bases in the middle. Per germline, CDR1 SGHNT and CDR2 YYREEE (reference sequence). The CDR3 sequence: CASSGGGGTYYGYTF. The CDR3 DNA is TGTGCCAGCAGCGGGGGCGGGGGGACGTACTATGGCTACACCTTC.

The genes are TRBV7-3 and TRBJ1-1, with 7 bases identical to TRBD1. The CDR3 contains 16 residues. The V segment lost 5 bases and the J segment 5 bases; nucleotides outside the gene matches: 14. Germline V gene data show CDR1 as SGHTA and CDR2 as FQGTGA. CDR3 DNA sequence: TGTGCCAGCAGCCTACGCACAGGACAGGAGGGGACTGAAGCTTTCTTT. It is translated as CASSLRTGQEGTEAFF.

The rearrangement uses TRBV10-3 and TRBJ2-2; a possible D gene is TRBD2 (6 bases). Germline CDR1 and CDR2: ENHRY and SYGVKD. CDR3 length equals 14 residues. Deletions cut 8 bases from V and 5 bases from J, with 15 bases between. The CDR3 DNA reads TGTGCCATCGGGTTTAGTGGGGGGACCGGGGAGCTGTTTTTT. As protein: CAIGFSGGTGELFF.

The chain joins TRBV10-2 to TRBJ2-3; D not resolved. V dropped 3 bases and J dropped 0 bases, with 10 bases sitting between them. The CDR3 extends over 15 amino acids. Germline CDR1 reads WSHSY; CDR2 reads SAAADI. CDR3 in amino acids: CASSDVDPSTDTQYF. CDR3 nucleotides: TGCGCCAGCAGTGACGTAGATCCTAGCACAGATACGCAGTATTTT.